Below, one TCR beta chain is given with its context. This sample is drawn from a study of T cells after yellow fever vaccination. Germline CDR1 is LGHNA and CDR2 is YSLEER. The CDR3 sequence is 13 residues long. Deletions cut 1 base from V and 4 bases from J, with 6 bases between. TCRdb passed the 5' RACE reads through MiXCR, listing each CDR3 protein once. The sample lists nearly 550,000 distinct CDR3 sequences, 15% to 20% occurring once. The J gene is TRBJ2-3, the V gene TRBV4-3; D is uncertain. This TCR was recovered from a man aged 25 to 45 who received the YFV17D yellow fever vaccine. Sequencing was performed on PBMCs, taken 15 days after the yellow fever booster vaccination. In DNA form, the CDR3 reads TGCGCCAGCAGCCAAGGGAGAGCAGATACGCAGTATTTT. Its translation: CASSQGRADTQYF.